This TCR beta chain was sequenced during a study of PD-1 blockade in classical Hodgkin lymphoma (dated by TCRdb to the early 2020s). Looking at the study overall: The study used TCR beta sequencing and CyTOF to define a peripheral blood immune signature of response to PD-1 blockade in classical Hodgkin lymphoma. Results and caveats for the whole study, not just this receptor: Baseline TCR diversity was reported to be lower in newly diagnosed patients than in healthy donors, and even lower in relapsed/refractory patients. Only a single clinical trial cohort was studied, and what caused the repertoire differences, possibly disease activity or prior therapy, remained undefined.

The Qiagen DNeasy kit was used to extract genomic DNA both from unsorted PBMCs and from the negatively selected CD4+ and CD8+ fractions. Amplification of TCR beta CDR3 regions was done by immunoSEQ multiplex PCR with primers that anneal to V and J segments. A synthetic immune receptor repertoire was used to minimize amplification bias, and any residual bias was removed computationally once sequencing was done. In the paper's pipeline: Repertoire diversity was quantified as the Shannon entropy index using custom Python scripts. The unsorted, CD4+ and CD8+ repertoires were each analyzed separately, with the exception of combined analyses, where CD4+ and CD8+ sequences were merged in silico. TCRdb's version of the immuneACCESS table is confined to in-frame rearrangements and falls short of the full clone set. An unresolved V gene accounts for under half of the shortfall where checked; the remainder is of unknown origin. The V and J calls and clone size are taken from that table; D and trimming were inferred from the DNA. The sample yields some 10,000 clones; under 90% were counted once. The ten largest clones add up to 14% to 15% of the sample.

The sample's time point label, in plain terms: newly diagnosed, previously untreated cHL patient sample. Magnetic negative selection with a Miltenyi CD8+ T cell isolation kit was used to purify CD8+ T cells from thawed PBMCs. As a comparison group for the relapsed/refractory trial patients, PBMCs from patients with newly diagnosed, previously untreated classical Hodgkin lymphoma were sequenced. Peripheral blood was collected in 8 mL Vacutainer Cell Preparation Tubes, from which PBMCs were isolated by centrifugation and then cryopreserved. Purified CD4+ and CD8+ fractions were prepared only for cases in which an additional PBMC sample was available. On LS columns in a quadroMACS separator, the magnetically labelled cells were depleted, and the flow-through was collected as the purified fraction. The CDR3 contains 17 residues, cysteine and phenylalanine counted. The CDR3 DNA has 51 bases and is translated from base 1. CDR1 and CDR2 are read off the germline V gene as SNHLY and FYNNEI. V lost 5 bases and J lost 0 bases; the stretch between them is 16 bases long.

Turning to this clone: No antigen is known for it. The input lacks base qualities; no much larger clone sits a single base away.

This sequence originates from a human donor with classical Hodgkin lymphoma. Recombination joined TRBV2 with TRBJ2-2; TRBD1 is a possible D gene, resting on 6 matching bases. Specimen: CD8+ T cells from blood. The CDR3 sequence is CASSNNPGTPNTGELFF. In nucleotide form, the sequence is TGTGCCAGCAGTAATAATCCCGGGACACCGAACACCGGGGAGCTGTTTTTT.